Listed here is a single TCR beta chain. Only in-frame clones appear in the TCRdb table, and some are missing; sequencing was by immunoSEQ multiplex PCR. The table records more than 85,000 clones, roughly 89% of them present only once. Time point specified: after dendritic cell vaccination, including at tumor progression/relapse. The CDR3 loop spans 15 amino acids. Trimming removed 0 bases at V and 0 bases at J, with 6 bases between. Germline CDR1 reads SGHDN; CDR2 reads FVKESK. The data were obtained in a study of glioma-infiltrating T cells after dendritic cell vaccination. The TCR sequence derives from a human donor with glioblastoma. The starting material was blood, obtained after dendritic cell vaccination. V is TRBV14 and J is TRBJ2-1; no definite D call. DNA for the CDR3: TGTGCCAGCAGCCAAGATTCGAGCTCCTACAATGAGCAGTTCTTC. Translated, it gives CASSQDSSSYNEQFF. Complete variable domain (other parts from reference TRBV14 and TRBJ2-1): EAGVTQFPSHSVIEKGQTVTLRCDPISGHDNLYWYRRVMGKEIKFLLHFVKESKQDESGMPNNRFLAERTGGTYSTLKVQPAELEDSGVYFCASSQDSSSYNEQFFGPGTRLTVL.